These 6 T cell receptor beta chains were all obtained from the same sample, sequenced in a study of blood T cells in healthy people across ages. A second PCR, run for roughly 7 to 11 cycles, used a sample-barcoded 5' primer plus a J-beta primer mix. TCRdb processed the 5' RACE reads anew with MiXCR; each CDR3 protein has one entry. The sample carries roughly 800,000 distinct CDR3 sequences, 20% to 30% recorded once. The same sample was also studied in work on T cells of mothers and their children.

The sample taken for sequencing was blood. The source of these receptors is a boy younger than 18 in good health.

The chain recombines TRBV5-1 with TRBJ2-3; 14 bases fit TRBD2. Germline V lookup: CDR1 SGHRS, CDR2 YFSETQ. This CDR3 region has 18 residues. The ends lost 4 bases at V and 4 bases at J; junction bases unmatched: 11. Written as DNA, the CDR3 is TGCGCCAGCAGCCCCGGGACTAGCGGGAGTTATTTCCCAGATACGCAGTATTTT. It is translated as CASSPGTSGSYFPDTQYF.

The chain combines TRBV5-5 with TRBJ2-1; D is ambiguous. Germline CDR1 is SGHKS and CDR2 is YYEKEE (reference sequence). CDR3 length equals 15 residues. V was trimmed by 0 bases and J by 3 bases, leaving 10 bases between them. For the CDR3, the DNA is TGTGCCAGCAGCTTGGTCTTTGGTTTCTACAATGAGCAGTTCTTC. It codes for CASSLVFGFYNEQFF.

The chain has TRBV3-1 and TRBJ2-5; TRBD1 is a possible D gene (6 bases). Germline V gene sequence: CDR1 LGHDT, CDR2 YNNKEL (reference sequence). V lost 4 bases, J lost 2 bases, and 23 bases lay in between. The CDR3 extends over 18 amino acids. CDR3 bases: TGTGCCAGCAGCCCAAAGGGGGTAGCGATAGAGATGCAAGAGACCCAGTACTTC. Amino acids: CASSPKGVAIEMQETQYF.

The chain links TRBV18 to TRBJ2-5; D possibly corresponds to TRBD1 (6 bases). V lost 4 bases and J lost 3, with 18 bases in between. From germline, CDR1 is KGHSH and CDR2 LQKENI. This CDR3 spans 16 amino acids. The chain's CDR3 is CASSLRTVNIKETQYF. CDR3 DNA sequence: TGTGCCAGCTCACTAAGGACAGTAAATATTAAAGAGACCCAGTACTTC.

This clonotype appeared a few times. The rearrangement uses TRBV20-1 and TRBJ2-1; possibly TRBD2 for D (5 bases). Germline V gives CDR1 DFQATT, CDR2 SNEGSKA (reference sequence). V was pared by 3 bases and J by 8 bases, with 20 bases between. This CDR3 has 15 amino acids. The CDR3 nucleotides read TGCAGTGCTAGGACACTAGAATGGGGAATTCATGAGCAGTTCTTC. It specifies CSARTLEWGIHEQFF.

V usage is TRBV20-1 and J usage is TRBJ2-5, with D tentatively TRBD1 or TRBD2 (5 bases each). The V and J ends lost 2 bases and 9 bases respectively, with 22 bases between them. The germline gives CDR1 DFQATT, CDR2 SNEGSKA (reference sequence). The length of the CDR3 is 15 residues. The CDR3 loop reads CSARRDARTARAQYF. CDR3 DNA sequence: TGCAGTGCTAGACGGGACGCCCGAACGGCACGGGCCCAGTACTTC.